Following are 28 T cell receptor beta chains from one sample sequenced in a study of shared clonotypes between healthy human individuals. Sequencing used immunoSEQ multiplex PCR; TCRdb keeps in-frame clones, though not all of them. The sample holds about half a million clones, about 85% seen once. Sequences were obtained from PBMCs. The receptors were sampled from a woman aged 40 to 50 in good health. Some clones in this sample may be carry-over from other donors' samples.

The V and J genes are TRBV5-4 and TRBJ2-5; 7 bases align to TRBD2. Germline V gene lookup returns CDR1 SGHNT and CDR2 YYREEE (reference sequence). V was clipped by 3 bases and J by 3 bases; unmatched bases: 5. CDR3 length: 14 residues. CDR3 in amino acids: CASSSPAGEETQYF. For the CDR3, the DNA is TGTGCCAGCAGCTCTCCCGCGGGAGAAGAGACCCAGTACTTC. Looking up the rest from reference TRBV5-4 and TRBJ2-5 gives the full variable domain: ETGVTQSPTHLIKTRGQQVTLRCSSQSGHNTVSWYQQALGQGPQFIFQYYREEENGRGNFPPRFSGLQFPNYSSELNVNALELDDSALYLCASSSPAGEETQYFGPGTRLLVL.

This clone was seen once. Other DNA sequences in the sample encode the same CDR3. V is TRBV30 and J is TRBJ1-5; perhaps TRBD1 as D (5 bases). The CDR3 sequence is 13 residues long. Per germline, CDR1 GTSNPN and CDR2 SVGIG (reference sequence). V was cut by 1 base and J by 5 bases, with 9 bases left in between. The CDR3 sequence is CAWSGGGDQPQHF. The CDR3 DNA reads TGTGCCTGGAGTGGGGGGGGAGATCAGCCCCAGCATTTT.

This clone was counted a single time. The J gene is TRBJ2-7, the V gene TRBV6-7; D may match TRBD1 or TRBD2 (6 bases each). TRBV6-7 is placed among ORFs of uncertain function. The V and J ends lost 0 bases and 4 bases respectively, with 10 bases between them. The CDR3 is 14 amino acids. CDR3 bases: TGTGCCAGCAGTTACTCGCAGGGGACTTACGAGCAGTACTTC. This gives the protein CASSYSQGTYEQYF.

As for this clone: This is likely an artifact of a read error, given a far larger clone one base away. The same CDR3 arises from other DNA sequences in this sample as well. The rearrangement joins TRBV7-9 to TRBJ2-7; 8 bases align to TRBD1. Germline V gene lookup returns CDR1 SEHNR and CDR2 FQNEAQ (reference sequence). The length of the CDR3 is 17 residues. V dropped 5 bases and J dropped 4; count of bases not matched to a gene: 16. The chain's CDR3 is CASSPGPGTGGTYEQYF. The CDR3 coding sequence is TGTGCCAGCAGCCCCGGCCCCGGGACAGGTGGGACGTACGAGCAGTACTTC.

J is TRBJ2-5 and V is TRBV7-8; perhaps D is TRBD1 or TRBD2 (5 bases each). Deletions cut 9 bases from V and 5 bases from J, with 13 bases between. Germline CDR1 is SGHVS and CDR2 is FQNEAQ. The CDR3 totals 12 residues. The CDR3 DNA reads as TGTGCCAGTAGGGACCTAGGGGAGACCCAGTACTTC. This translates into CASRDLGETQYF.

The chain has TRBV7-3 and TRBJ2-4; maybe TRBD2 (6 bases). The CDR3 has 13 residues. V dropped 4 bases and J dropped 5 bases, with 9 bases sitting between them. The germline V gene has CDR1 SGHTA and CDR2 FQGTGA. The CDR3 DNA reads TGTGCCAGCAGCTCAGGAGGGGAAAACATTCAGTACTTC. This gives the protein CASSSGGENIQYF.

The V gene is TRBV11-3, the J gene TRBJ2-3; TRBD2 aligns across 14 bases. The CDR3 is made up of 16 amino acids. V dropped 5 bases and J dropped 3; count of bases not matched to a gene: 4. Germline V gene sequence: CDR1 SGHNT, CDR2 YENEEA. The CDR3 here is CASSTGTSGRTDTQYF. The CDR3 DNA sequence: TGTGCCAGCAGCACCGGGACTAGCGGGAGAACAGATACGCAGTATTTT.

V and J are TRBV15 and TRBJ2-1; maybe TRBD2 (5 bases). Germline loops: CDR1 LNHNV, CDR2 YYDKDF (reference sequence). V lost 7 bases to trimming and J lost 5 bases, with 12 bases between them. The CDR3 covers 13 residues. The CDR3 bases are TGTGCCACCACCCCGGGGTACGACAATGAGCAGTTCTTC. It specifies CATTPGYDNEQFF.

The V gene is TRBV15, the J gene TRBJ2-1; D is uncertain. Germline CDR1 and CDR2: LNHNV and YYDKDF (reference sequence). CDR3 length: 16 amino acids. V was shortened by 1 base and J by 0 bases, with 10 bases between the two germline ends. The CDR3 DNA follows: TGTGCCACCAGCAGAGTTCCCGTGATCTCCTACAATGAGCAGTTCTTC. It translates to CATSRVPVISYNEQFF.

In the case of this clone: At one boundary the junction diverges from the germline segment, which might be a read error. CDR3 region: CATIRDRDWGAGPHLCEQYF. Here the CDR3 DNA reads TGTGCCACCATCAGAGACAGGGATTGGGGAGCGGGACCACATCTATGCGAGCAGTACTTC. This chain uses TRBV15 with TRBJ2-7; D is tentatively TRBD1 or TRBD2 (7 bases each). This CDR3 is 20 amino acids long. Per the germline V gene, CDR1 is LNHNV and CDR2 is YYDKDF (reference sequence).

The genes are TRBV5-8 and TRBJ2-1, with TRBD2 matching 7 bases. The CDR3 is 16 amino acids. V lost 4 bases, J lost 2 bases, and 9 bases stayed unmatched. Germline V gene sequence: CDR1 SGHTS, CDR2 YDEGEE. CDR3 sequence (DNA): TGTGCCAGCAGCCCATTTACGGGAGGCCCCTACAATGAGCAGTTCTTC. Translating gives CASSPFTGGPYNEQFF.

A single count supports this clone. The V gene is TRBV5-6, the J gene TRBJ1-5; D gene unclear. The V gene lost 5 bases and the J gene lost 5 bases, with 14 bases spanning the gap. The CDR3 totals 14 residues. Germline-derived CDR1 and CDR2 are SGHDT and YYEEEE. CDR3 region: CASRTQFGDQPQHF. The DNA of the CDR3 is TGTGCCAGCAGGACACAGTTTGGGGATCAGCCCCAGCATTTT.

The chain recombines TRBV7-3 with TRBJ2-2; a possible D gene is TRBD1 (5 bases). This CDR3 is built from 15 residues. Trimming pared 5 bases from V and 6 bases from J, leaving 16 bases between. Germline loops: CDR1 SGHTA, CDR2 FQGTGA. CDR3 nucleotide sequence: TGTGCCAGCAGCCCTCAGGGTTTTCCTTCCGGGGAGCTGTTTTTT. As protein: CASSPQGFPSGELFF.

V gene TRBV27 combines with J gene TRBJ2-7; 11 bases map to TRBD2. This CDR3 is built from 19 residues. Germline CDR1 reads MNHEY; CDR2 reads SMNVEV (reference sequence). V was pared by 5 bases and J by 1 base, with 16 bases of the junction left unmatched. The CDR3 DNA follows: TGTGCCAGCAGTAGGGGGGTTAGCGGGAGGGCCGCCGGGTCCTACGAGCAGTACTTC. Encoded protein: CASSRGVSGRAAGSYEQYF.

In its sample, this clone was seen many times. A junction boundary mismatches the germline segment, possibly from a read error. This rearrangement joins TRBV20-1 to TRBJ2-7, with a weak D call TRBD2 (6 bases). The germline CDR1 and CDR2 sequences are DFQATT and SNEGSKA (reference sequence). This CDR3 has 11 residues. The CDR3 loop reads CSARWDSRAVF. CDR3 in DNA: TGCAGTGCTAGATGGGACTCAAGGGCGGTCTTC.

Details on this clone: A much more abundant neighbour one base away suggests this may be a read error. The rearrangement links TRBV30 to TRBJ2-3, with 7 nucleotides matching TRBD2. CDR1 is GTSNPN, CDR2 SVGIG, per germline (reference sequence). CDR3 length: 13 amino acids. The CDR3 region has the DNA TGTGCCCGATCTAGCGGAGGCACAGATACGCGGTATTTT. Its translation: CARSSGGTDTRYF. The entire variable domain, with the rest obtained from reference TRBV30 and TRBJ2-3, is as follows: SQTIHQWPATLVQPVGSPLSLECTVEGTSNPNLYWYRQAAGRGLQLLFYSVGIGQISSEVPQNLSASRPQDRQFILSSKKLLLSDSGFYLCARSSGGTDTRYFGPGTRLTVL.

The chain has TRBV2 and TRBJ1-5; maybe TRBD1 (6 bases). Germline V gene data show CDR1 as SNHLY and CDR2 as FYNNEI. The CDR3 totals 18 residues. The V gene lost 4 bases and the J gene lost 0 bases, with 19 bases spanning the gap. The CDR3 coding sequence is TGTGCCAGCAGTGGGGACCGAGGGAGGGGGTATAGCAATCAGCCCCAGCATTTT. Translation gives CASSGDRGRGYSNQPQHF.

This chain joins TRBV5-1 and TRBJ2-1, with D uncertain. CDR3 length equals 16 residues. Per the germline V gene, CDR1 is SGHRS and CDR2 is YFSETQ. V lost 0 bases to trimming and J lost 0 bases, with 10 bases between them. The CDR3 DNA sequence: TGCGCCAGCAGCTTGGCAGGAGACTTCTCCTACAATGAGCAGTTCTTC. It encodes CASSLAGDFSYNEQFF.

The J gene is TRBJ1-4, the V gene TRBV29-1; D is unresolved. The CDR3 is 13 amino acids. Between the trimmed V and J ends, which lost 6 bases and 0 bases, there was a span of 8 bases. The germline gives CDR1 SQVTM, CDR2 ANQGSEA. CDR3 residues: CSVMPATNEKLFF. In nucleotides, the CDR3 is TGCAGCGTCATGCCCGCAACTAATGAAAAACTGTTTTTT.

A remark on this clone: This may come from a read error, since a much larger clone is one base off. V gene TRBV7-9 combines with J gene TRBJ2-5; maybe TRBD2 (5 bases). This CDR3 contains 13 residues. The germline V and J ends were trimmed by 5 bases and 6 bases, with 13 bases remaining between them. From germline, CDR1 is SEHNR and CDR2 FQNEAQ (reference sequence). As DNA, the CDR3 is TGTGCCAGCAGCCCACGGGGTGGAAAGACCCAGTACTTC. Translation: CASSPRGGKTQYF.

The chain links TRBV6-6 to TRBJ2-7; TRBD2 aligns across 9 bases. The CDR3 has 15 residues. V was pared by 6 bases and J by 5 bases, with 11 bases of the junction left unmatched. Per the germline V gene, CDR1 is MNHNY and CDR2 is SVGAGI (reference sequence). In nucleotides, the CDR3 is TGTGCCAGCAGCCGTTTCAGCGGGAGGAACCACGAGCAGTACTTC. The encoded protein is CASSRFSGRNHEQYF.

This chain links TRBV2 with TRBJ2-5, with D unresolved. The ends were cut back, 6 bases at V and 2 bases at J, with 16 bases in the middle. This CDR3 spans 15 amino acids. Per germline, CDR1 SNHLY and CDR2 FYNNEI. The CDR3 loop reads CASRQSRGMQETQYF. CDR3 in DNA: TGTGCCAGCAGACAATCCCGTGGGATGCAAGAGACCCAGTACTTC.

This chain uses TRBV9 with TRBJ2-1; the match to TRBD2 covers 7 bases. The length of the CDR3 is 15 residues. Germline loops: CDR1 SGDLS, CDR2 YYNGEE. Germline trimming cut 3 bases from V and 4 bases from J; bases unmatched to any gene: 7. CDR3 in amino acids: CASSATSSQYNEQFF. The CDR3 DNA is TGTGCCAGCAGCGCGACTAGCAGTCAATACAATGAGCAGTTCTTC.

V and J are TRBV27 and TRBJ2-7; tentatively, D is TRBD1 or TRBD2 (5 bases each). The CDR3 has 14 residues. V was cut by 5 bases and J by 7 bases, with 18 bases left in between. CDR1 MNHEY and CDR2 SMNVEV come from the germline V gene (reference sequence). This CDR3 reads CASSPLGDAWEQYF. The CDR3 DNA reads as TGTGCCAGCAGTCCCCTAGGGGACGCCTGGGAGCAGTACTTC.

The J gene is TRBJ2-5, the V gene TRBV4-3, with 10 bases fitting TRBD2. Germline V CDR1 and CDR2: LGHNA, YSLEER. This CDR3 contains 17 residues. Trimming removed 1 base from V and 3 bases from J; junction bases left unmatched: 8. CDR3 amino acids: CASSQGIAGGGEETQYF. DNA of the CDR3: TGCGCCAGCAGCCAAGGTATAGCGGGAGGCGGGGAAGAGACCCAGTACTTC.

The genes are TRBV5-6 and TRBJ2-1; D could derive from TRBD1 or TRBD2 (5 bases each). Germline CDR1 reads SGHDT; CDR2 reads YYEEEE. V was shortened by 6 bases and J by 3 bases, with 25 bases between the two germline ends. The length of the CDR3 is 18 residues. CDR3 amino acids: CASTLRVGLAGVYNEQFF. CDR3 in DNA: TGTGCCAGCACCCTGCGGGTGGGGCTAGCCGGGGTCTACAATGAGCAGTTCTTC.

This clone was counted a single time. V gene TRBV28 combines with J gene TRBJ2-5; 9 positions agree with TRBD1. Germline-derived CDR1 and CDR2 are MDHEN and SYDVKM. There are 13 residues in the CDR3. The V gene end was trimmed by 5 bases and the J gene end by 5 bases; junction bases not matched to a gene: 3. CDR3 nucleotides: TGTGCCAGCAGTGTACAGGGGGCGGAGACCCAGTACTTC. This sequence encodes CASSVQGAETQYF.

The rearrangement links TRBV6-6 to TRBJ1-2; 11 bases align to TRBD1. In germline, CDR1 is MNHNY, CDR2 SVGAGI (reference sequence). The CDR3 runs 15 residues. The V segment lost 0 bases and the J segment 8 bases; nucleotides outside the gene matches: 5. The CDR3 is CASSYSDRGRAGYTF. For the CDR3, the DNA is TGTGCCAGCAGTTACTCGGACAGGGGGCGAGCCGGCTACACCTTC.